The 16 T cell receptor beta chains below come from one sample, sequenced in a study of response to subunit inactivated influenza vaccine. One entry per CDR3 protein, called by TCRdb with MiXCR from the RT-PCR reads. This sample has about 610,000 distinct CDR3 sequences; around 15% occur once, and the top ten carry roughly 11%. Here the sequenced sample was PBMCs from blood, taken 12 days after vaccination. The receptors originated from a man between 45 and 60 years old who received an inactivated influenza vaccine.

This clonotype was detected ten times or more. This rearrangement joins TRBV27 to TRBJ2-7, with D perhaps being TRBD1 or TRBD2 (5 bases each). Germline V gene lookup returns CDR1 MNHEY and CDR2 SMNVEV (reference sequence). V lost 5 bases, J lost 1 base, and 21 bases lay in between. The CDR3 covers 17 residues. For the CDR3, the DNA is TGTGCCAGCAGTCCCGGCTTAATGGGGGTTACTTCCTACGAGCAGTACTTC. Translating gives CASSPGLMGVTSYEQYF.

This clonotype was recorded many times. The rearrangement uses TRBV20-1 and TRBJ2-1; no clear D. Germline V gives CDR1 DFQATT, CDR2 SNEGSKA (reference sequence). V dropped 8 bases and J dropped 7 bases, with 15 bases sitting between them. The CDR3 is 12 amino acids. CDR3 loop: CSPYRGDNEQFF. Here the CDR3 DNA reads TGCAGTCCTTATCGTGGGGATAATGAGCAGTTCTTC.

This clonotype was counted a few times. This chain connects TRBV4-3 to TRBJ2-1; a weak D match, TRBD2 (6 bases). Germline V lookup: CDR1 LGHNA, CDR2 YSLEER. The CDR3 is 19 residues long. V lost 3 bases, J lost 4 bases, and 25 bases lay in between. The CDR3 nucleotides read TGCGCCAGCAGCCAGGTACTAACCTGGGACTCGCTAAAGTACAATGAGCAGTTCTTC. This encodes CASSQVLTWDSLKYNEQFF.

Written as DNA, the CDR3 is TGCAGTGCTTCGTTAGCGGGGTCGAACACCGGGGAGCTGTTTTTT. This sequence encodes CSASLAGSNTGELFF. The chain carries TRBV20-1 and TRBJ2-2, with 8 bases identical to TRBD2. Germline lookup yields CDR1 DFQATT and CDR2 SNEGSKA (reference sequence). The CDR3 runs 15 residues. Trimming cost V 5 bases and J 0 bases; bases outside gene matches: 5.

The rearrangement links TRBV6-1 to TRBJ2-1; 12 bases line up with TRBD2. The CDR3 runs 16 residues. V lost 7 bases and J lost 2; bases outside the gene matches: 6. CDR1 is MNHNS and CDR2 is SASEGT in the germline V gene. The DNA for the CDR3 is TGTGCCAGCACAATGCTAGCGGGAGGGCCCTACAATGAGCAGTTCTTC. Translating gives CASTMLAGGPYNEQFF.

This clonotype was seen many times. The genes are TRBV20-1 and TRBJ2-1; 10 nucleotides agree with TRBD2. The length of the CDR3 is 14 residues. V shed 6 bases, J shed 7 bases, and the junction held 9 bases outside the gene matches. Germline loops: CDR1 DFQATT, CDR2 SNEGSKA (reference sequence). CDR3 DNA sequence: TGCAGTGCCAATGACGGGACTAGCGTTAATGAGCAGTTCTTC. Protein sequence: CSANDGTSVNEQFF.

The rearrangement joins TRBV12-3 or TRBV12-4 to TRBJ2-7, with 10 bases matching TRBD1. The CDR3 is made up of 14 amino acids. V shed 8 bases, J shed 1 base, and the junction held 5 bases outside the gene matches. CDR3 bases: TGTGCCAGCCGCTCGGGACAGGGGTCCTACGAGCAGTACTTC. It specifies CASRSGQGSYEQYF.

The CDR3 region is CASSLARERADTQYF. CDR3 sequence (DNA): TGCGCCAGCAGCTTGGCCAGGGAGCGCGCAGATACGCAGTATTTT. The V call is TRBV5-1, the J call TRBJ2-3; TRBD1 or TRBD2 may be the D gene (5 bases each). This CDR3 has 15 amino acids. V was pared by 0 bases and J by 4 bases, with 12 bases between. Germline V gene data show CDR1 as SGHRS and CDR2 as YFSETQ.

This clonotype was found a few times. The V call is TRBV27, the J call TRBJ2-6; no reliable D call. V lost 5 bases and J lost 0, with 11 bases in between. The length of the CDR3 is 16 residues. Germline CDR1 reads MNHEY; CDR2 reads SMNVEV (reference sequence). The CDR3, as DNA: TGTGCCAGCAGTCCCATCCCGGTCTCTGGGGCCAACGTCCTGACTTTC. Its protein is CASSPIPVSGANVLTF.

This chain links TRBV3-1 with TRBJ1-1, with TRBD1 identical over 7 bases. V was clipped by 1 base and J by 2 bases; unmatched bases: 4. The CDR3 runs 15 residues. Germline V gene data show CDR1 as LGHDT and CDR2 as YNNKEL (reference sequence). The CDR3 bases are TGTGCCAGCAGCCAAGCCAGGGGGGGCAACACTGAAGCTTTCTTT. Amino acid sequence: CASSQARGGNTEAFF.

This clonotype was picked up a small number of times. The chain has TRBV20-1 and TRBJ2-4; the match to TRBD2 covers 9 bases. Germline V lookup: CDR1 DFQATT, CDR2 SNEGSKA (reference sequence). The CDR3 totals 13 residues. CDR3 sequence (DNA): TGCAGCGCTGCGGGAGGGACCAAAAACATTCAGTACTTC. Translated, it gives CSAAGGTKNIQYF.

This clonotype was seen a handful of times. This chain links TRBV14 with TRBJ2-1, with TRBD2 identical over 9 bases. Germline V gives CDR1 SGHDN, CDR2 FVKESK. This CDR3 comprises 15 residues. V gave up 4 bases and J gave up 6 bases; unmatched junction bases: 7. CDR3 coding DNA: TGTGCCAGCAGCCCCGCGGGACTAGCTTTCAATGAGCAGTTCTTC. Encoded protein: CASSPAGLAFNEQFF.

This clonotype has just a few counts. A read error may produce the germline difference seen at one junction end. The rearrangement links TRBV7-9 to TRBJ1-2; possibly TRBD1 for D (6 bases). The CDR3 consists of 12 residues. Germline CDR1 and CDR2: SEHNR and FQNEAQ (reference sequence). The CDR3 DNA reads as TGTGCCAGCAGCTTGGGCACAGGGAGCTTCCCCTTC. Translating gives CASSLGTGSFPF.

A few counts support this clonotype. V gene TRBV28 combines with J gene TRBJ2-7; 8 bases are a match to TRBD1. Trimming cost V 5 bases and J 2 bases; bases outside gene matches: 5. Germline CDR1 and CDR2: MDHEN and SYDVKM. The CDR3 covers 14 residues. The CDR3 nucleotides are TGTGCCAGCAGTCGGACAGGGACACCCTACGAGCAGTACTTC. Amino acid sequence: CASSRTGTPYEQYF.

With respect to this clonotype: A much larger clone lies one base from this, so it may be a read error. The chain carries TRBV29-1 and TRBJ2-4; D not resolved. The length of the CDR3 is 15 residues. Germline loops: CDR1 SQVTM, CDR2 ANQGSEA. V lost 0 bases to trimming and J lost 2 bases, with 11 bases between them. CDR3 DNA: TGCAGCGTTGAAGATCTGGCCGAGACCAAAAACATTCAGTACTTC. Amino acids: CSVEDLAETKNIQYF.

This clonotype turned up a few times. This chain links TRBV5-6 with TRBJ1-2; D is ambiguous. The CDR3 is 14 amino acids. The V and J ends lost 3 bases and 2 bases respectively, with 11 bases between them. Germline CDR1 and CDR2: SGHDT and YYEEEE. This CDR3 is CASSSLPSNYGYTF. The DNA for the CDR3 is TGTGCCAGCAGCTCGCTGCCGTCGAACTATGGCTACACCTTC.